This TCR beta chain was recovered during a study of T cell responses to AZD1222 COVID-19 vaccine listed by TCRdb under 2021. For the wider study: AZD1222 recipients given second doses at about 4 weeks or at about 12 weeks were pooled, since spike-specific TCR depth and breadth were not found to differ between the two schedules. A total of just over 230 trial participants underwent TCR sequencing, of whom approximately 200 had received two doses of AZD1222 and 26 had received two doses of the MenACWY control vaccine. Enrollment into the trials was organized by age into subgroups of 18-55, 56-69 and 70-plus years, and those subgroups contained roughly 140, 27 and 60 TCR-sequenced participants, respectively. The study at large found these results: Nearly half of unique spike-specific TCRs reportedly recognized epitopes outside regions mutated in the B.1.351 and B.1.1.7 variants. Conclusions about previously exposed vaccinees were limited because only five to seven AZD1222 recipients were SARS-CoV-2 seropositive at baseline. Because no samples from the day 14 peak response were available, repertoires could be characterized only after the peak T cell response. After two AZD1222 doses, both the breadth and the depth of spike-specific TCRs were significantly higher than at day 0 and than in MenACWY recipients. In the small 56-69-year group, the increase in depth fell short of significance, most likely because of low power. Most participants were white British and females outnumbered males, and the authors suggested that clonal diversity may have been underestimated. The vaccine-associated CD4 TCRs covered the entire spike protein, and the dominant responses fell in regions 160-218 and 743-854.

The CDR3 regions of human TCRbeta chains were subjected to immunosequencing. Per the original workflow: Repertoire TCRs were matched against a reference library of SARS-CoV-2-specific TCRs generated with the MIRA antigen-specificity platform. Breadth was defined as the fraction of unique TCRs that were SARS-CoV-2-associated, and depth was defined as the fraction of total T cells that were SARS-CoV-2-associated. Using the MIRA data, each spike-specific TCR was assigned both to the spike region to which the TCR was reactive and to a CD4 or CD8 class. Log10-transformed breadth and depth values were compared by one-way ANOVA with Sidak's multiple comparisons tests. Sourced from immuneACCESS, this table was stored by TCRdb with only in-frame sequences that have V and J called. A share of the clones is absent; for the studies checked, an unresolved V gene accounts for under half, and the remainder has no known explanation. V and J calls and clone size are copied from that table; D and trimming were computed from the DNA. This sample is represented by about 120,000 clones; 85% to 95% of them were singletons. The ten largest make up just under 3% of the sample.

This sample's time point label indicates: baseline before first vaccination. The vaccinee samples were drawn from two UK trials, COV001 and COV002, one of which was a single-blind randomized controlled phase 2/3 trial testing AZD1222 (ChAdOx1 nCoV-19) in healthy adults. Trial participant PBMC samples were collected at day 0 and day 28 after the second dose for TCRbeta chain sequencing. V gives up 5 bases and J gives up 6 bases, and the segment between their germline ends measures 26 bases. According to the germline V gene, CDR1 reads SGHAT and CDR2 reads FQNNGV. The CDR3 holds 17 amino acids from the cysteine to the phenylalanine. Of the read, only the CDR3 DNA is kept; its 51 bases are in frame from base 1. Details on this clone: Its target antigen remains unknown. No base quality values were provided; no much bigger clone lies one nucleotide off.

The rearranged chain carries TRBV11-2 and TRBJ2-7, with a tentative D gene TRBD1 over 5 matching bases. This specimen consisted of peripheral blood, obtained on day 0 of AZD1222 vaccination. The TCR was taken from an adult in good health. The CDR3 in this case is CASSPMGRTADRVEQYF. The sequenced DNA is TGTGCCAGCAGCCCAATGGGGCGCACCGCCGATAGGGTCGAGCAGTACTTC.